A selection of T cell receptor beta chains follows, all from one sample in a study of regulatory and conventional T cells in RAG deficiency. The repertoire was sequenced with immunoSEQ multiplex PCR; TCRdb's copy has only in-frame clones and lacks some. This sample carries roughly 34,000 clones, 70% to 80% of them seen once, and the ten largest clones take roughly 3.5%. These data are also associated with another study on regulatory T cells.

The sample consisted of CD4+ effector T cells sorted from blood. Source of these receptors: a human donor in good health. Each CDR3 is given with its conserved first and last residue. D genes are given only for firm matches. Clone size is shown for a subset of rows, as once, few, many or a class of expanded clone.

TRBV5-1	.	TRBJ2-7	.	11	TGCGCCAGCAGCGCCGCCTACGAGCAGTACTTC	CASSAAYEQYF
TRBV27	.	TRBJ2-6	.	14	TGTGCCAGCAGTTTTTACTCTGGGGCCAACGTCCTGACTTTC	CASSFYSGANVLTF
TRBV18	TRBD1	TRBJ1-4	.	13	TGTGCCAGCTCACCGAGGACAGGTGAAAAACTGTTTTTT	CASSPRTGEKLFF
TRBV2	TRBD1	TRBJ2-2	.	18	TGTGCCAGCAGTTCCGGGACAGTGGGGTTGGCGAACACCGGGGAGCTGTTTTTT	CASSSGTVGLANTGELFF
TRBV5-6	TRBD1	TRBJ1-1	.	14	TGTGCCAGCAGCCCAAGGACAGGGGGGACTGAAGCTTTCTTT	CASSPRTGGTEAFF
TRBV15	.	TRBJ1-2	.	13	TGTGCCACCAGCAGGGCCAGGAACTATGGCTACACCTTC	CATSRARNYGYTF
TRBV4-1	.	TRBJ2-5	.	15	TGCGCCAGCAGCCGCGAAGGGACGTGGCAAGAGACCCAGTACTTC	CASSREGTWQETQYF
TRBV6-5	.	TRBJ1-5	.	12	TGTGCCAGCAGTTCCCAGAATCAGCCCCAGCATTTT	CASSSQNQPQHF
TRBV7-8	.	TRBJ1-4	.	15	TGTGCCAGCAGCTTATCGGTGGGGCTGGGCGAAAAACTGTTTTTT	CASSLSVGLGEKLFF
TRBV6-1	.	TRBJ2-7	.	15	TGTGCCAGCAGTGACTTTGTAAGAGTCCCCTACGAGCAGTACTTC	CASSDFVRVPYEQYF
TRBV5-1	TRBD1	TRBJ1-2	once	14	TGCGCCAGCAGCTGGGGACAGGAAGGCTATGGCTACACCTTC	CASSWGQEGYGYTF
TRBV19	.	TRBJ2-3	.	11	TGTGCCACAGGCCCCGCCGATACGCAGTATTTT	CATGPADTQYF
TRBV6-5	TRBD1	TRBJ1-3	.	15	TGTGCCAGCAGTCACAGGGGACCCTCTGGAAACACCATATATTTT	CASSHRGPSGNTIYF
TRBV2	.	TRBJ1-5	few	13	TGTGCCAGCACTCAATCGGTGGGTCAGCCCCAGCATTTT	CASTQSVGQPQHF
TRBV18	TRBD1	TRBJ2-7	.	16	TGTGCCAGCTCACCGGGACAGGGTTACAGTTTGGGGGAGCAGTACTTC	CASSPGQGYSLGEQYF
TRBV5-1	.	TRBJ2-3	.	17	TGCGCCAGCAGCTTGGTCGTCTCAGGCCTTAGCACAGATACGCAGTATTTT	CASSLVVSGLSTDTQYF
TRBV21-1	.	TRBJ1-2	.	13	TGTGCCAGGTGTTGGACAGGGGTGAGAGGCTACACCTTC	CARCWTGVRGYTF
TRBV7-4	TRBD2	TRBJ2-7	.	15	TGTGCCAGCGGCCAGTCGCGGGGGAGCTCTCTCGAGCAGTACTTC	CASGQSRGSSLEQYF
TRBV7-9	TRBD1	TRBJ1-4	.	14	TGTGCCAGCAGCCCAGGACAGGGAGGTGAAAAACTGTTTTTT	CASSPGQGGEKLFF
TRBV5-1	.	TRBJ2-7	.	14	TGCGCCAGCAGCTTGGCCTGGGGGGTCCACGAGCAGTACTTC	CASSLAWGVHEQYF
TRBV10-3	.	TRBJ2-5	.	13	TGTGCCATCAGAGCGCCCACCGAAGAGACCCAGTACTTC	CAIRAPTEETQYF
TRBV4-1	TRBD1	TRBJ2-5	.	17	TGCGCCAGCAGCCAAGATGGGACAGGGGCTTCAGGGGAGACCCAGTACTTC	CASSQDGTGASGETQYF
TRBV30	.	TRBJ2-7	.	13	TGTGCCCGGAGTGTAAACACCGTTGGCGAGCAGTACTTC	CARSVNTVGEQYF
TRBV15	.	TRBJ1-4	.	14	TGTGCCACCAGCAGAGTGGTGCAGAATGAAAAACTGTTTTTT	CATSRVVQNEKLFF
TRBV13	TRBD1	TRBJ2-5	.	19	TGTGCCAGCAGCTTAGGCACAATCGGACAGGCCATGGGTGAGGAGACCCAGTACTTC	CASSLGTIGQAMGEETQYF
TRBV6-1	.	TRBJ1-4	.	13	TGTGCCAGCAGCTCAAGTGGGGTCGGAAAACTGTTTTTT	CASSSSGVGKLFF
TRBV6-5	.	TRBJ1-1	.	14	TGTGCCAGCAGTTACCGAGGGGGGAACACTGAAGCTTTCTTT	CASSYRGGNTEAFF